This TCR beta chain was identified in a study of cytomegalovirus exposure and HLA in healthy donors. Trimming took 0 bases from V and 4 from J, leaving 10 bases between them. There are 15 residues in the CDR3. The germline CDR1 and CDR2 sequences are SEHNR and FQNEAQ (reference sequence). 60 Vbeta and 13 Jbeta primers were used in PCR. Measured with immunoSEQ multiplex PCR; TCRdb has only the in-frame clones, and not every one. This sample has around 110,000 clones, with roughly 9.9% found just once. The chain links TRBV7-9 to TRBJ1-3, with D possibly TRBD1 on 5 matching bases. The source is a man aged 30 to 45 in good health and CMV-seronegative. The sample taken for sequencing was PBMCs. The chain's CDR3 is CASSLAQGSGNTIYF. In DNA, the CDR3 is TGTGCCAGCAGCTTAGCGCAGGGATCAGGAAACACCATATATTTT.